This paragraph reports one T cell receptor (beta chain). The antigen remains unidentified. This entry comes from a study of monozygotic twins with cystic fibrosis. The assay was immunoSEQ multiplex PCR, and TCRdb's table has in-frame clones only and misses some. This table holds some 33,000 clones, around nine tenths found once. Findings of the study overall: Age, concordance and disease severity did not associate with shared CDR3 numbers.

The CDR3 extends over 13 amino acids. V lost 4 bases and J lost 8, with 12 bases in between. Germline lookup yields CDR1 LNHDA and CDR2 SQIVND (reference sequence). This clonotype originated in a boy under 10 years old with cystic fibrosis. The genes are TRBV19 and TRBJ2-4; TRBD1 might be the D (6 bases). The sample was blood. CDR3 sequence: CASSNGGVDIQYF. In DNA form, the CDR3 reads TGTGCCAGTAGTAATGGGGGCGTCGACATTCAGTACTTC.